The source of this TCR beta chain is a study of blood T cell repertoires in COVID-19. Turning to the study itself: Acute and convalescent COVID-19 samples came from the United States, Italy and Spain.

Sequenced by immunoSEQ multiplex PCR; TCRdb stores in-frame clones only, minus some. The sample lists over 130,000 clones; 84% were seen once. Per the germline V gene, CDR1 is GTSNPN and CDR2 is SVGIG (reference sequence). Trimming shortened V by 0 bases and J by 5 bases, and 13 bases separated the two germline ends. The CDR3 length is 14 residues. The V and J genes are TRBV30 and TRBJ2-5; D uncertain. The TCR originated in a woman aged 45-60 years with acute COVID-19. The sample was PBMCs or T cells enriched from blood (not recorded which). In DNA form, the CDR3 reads TGTGCCTGGAGTGTGAAGTCCGGAGAGGAGACCCAGTACTTC. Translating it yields CAWSVKSGEETQYF.